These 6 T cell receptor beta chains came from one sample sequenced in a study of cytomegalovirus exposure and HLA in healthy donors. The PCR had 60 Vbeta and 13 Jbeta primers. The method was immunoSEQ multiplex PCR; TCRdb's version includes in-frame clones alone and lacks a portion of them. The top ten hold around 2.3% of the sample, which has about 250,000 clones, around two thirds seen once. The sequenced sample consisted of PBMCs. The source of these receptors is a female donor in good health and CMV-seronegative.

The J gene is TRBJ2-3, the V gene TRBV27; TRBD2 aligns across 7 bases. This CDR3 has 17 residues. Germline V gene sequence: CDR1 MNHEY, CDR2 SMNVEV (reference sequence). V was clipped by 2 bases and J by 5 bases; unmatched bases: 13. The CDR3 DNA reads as TGTGCCAGCAGTTTAATATCTAGCGGTTTGGGGGAAGATACGCAGTATTTT. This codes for CASSLISSGLGEDTQYF.

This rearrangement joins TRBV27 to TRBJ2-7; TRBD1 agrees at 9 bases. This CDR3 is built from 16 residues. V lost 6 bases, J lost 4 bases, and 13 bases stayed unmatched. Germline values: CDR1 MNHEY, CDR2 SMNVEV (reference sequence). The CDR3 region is CASSPGQGRAWYEQYF. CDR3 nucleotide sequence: TGTGCCAGCAGCCCGGGACAGGGTAGGGCTTGGTACGAGCAGTACTTC.

CDR3 sequence: CASGGGLAVYNEQFF. The CDR3 bases are TGTGCCAGCGGGGGGGGACTAGCGGTTTACAATGAGCAGTTCTTC. The V gene is TRBV2, the J gene TRBJ2-1; 11 nucleotides align to TRBD2. The CDR3 is 15 residues long. J gave up 4 bases and V 8 bases, and 7 bases lay outside the gene matches. In germline, CDR1 is SNHLY, CDR2 FYNNEI.

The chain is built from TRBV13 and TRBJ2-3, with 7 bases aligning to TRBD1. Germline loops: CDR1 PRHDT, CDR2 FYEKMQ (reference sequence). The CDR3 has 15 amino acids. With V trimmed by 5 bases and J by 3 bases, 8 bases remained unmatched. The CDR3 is CASSPHRGRTDTQYF. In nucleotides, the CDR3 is TGTGCCAGCAGCCCCCACAGGGGTAGGACAGATACGCAGTATTTT.

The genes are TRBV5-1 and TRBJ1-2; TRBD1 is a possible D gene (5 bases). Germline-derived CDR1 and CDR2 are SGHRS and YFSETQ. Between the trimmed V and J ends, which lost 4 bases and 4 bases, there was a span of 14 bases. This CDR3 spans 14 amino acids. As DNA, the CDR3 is TGCGCCAGCAGCCCCCGACAGTCCCTCTATGGCTACACCTTC. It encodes CASSPRQSLYGYTF.

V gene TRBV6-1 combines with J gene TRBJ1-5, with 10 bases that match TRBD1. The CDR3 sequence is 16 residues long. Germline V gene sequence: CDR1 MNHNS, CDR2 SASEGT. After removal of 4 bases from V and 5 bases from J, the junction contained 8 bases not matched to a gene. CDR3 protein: CASSAGTGDSYQPQHF. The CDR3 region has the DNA TGTGCCAGCAGTGCTGGGACAGGGGATAGTTATCAGCCCCAGCATTTT.